This T cell receptor (beta chain) was recorded in a study of blood T cell repertoires in COVID-19. For the study at large: Sites in the United States, Italy and Spain provided acute and convalescent COVID-19 samples.

The study recruited people aged about 18 to 95 years across about two dozen US areas. Sequencing was performed with immunoSEQ multiplex PCR; in TCRdb, only in-frame clones are kept and a portion is missing. The sample includes a few hundred thousand clones, about 89% of them seen just once. The specimen was PBMCs or T cells enriched from blood (not recorded which). The sequence derives from a man in his forties who had recovered from COVID-19.

CDR3 bases: TGTGCCAGCAGCCAACCACCGACGTGGAAGGTTATCTCGCGACAGTGCGAAAACACCATATATTTT. Translated: CASSQPPTWKVISRQCENTIYF. This chain connects TRBV3-1 (or the pseudogene TRBV3-2) to TRBJ1-3; D may be TRBD1 (5 bases). Germline V gene sequence: CDR1 LGHDT, CDR2 YNNKEL (reference sequence). The CDR3 length is 22 residues. V gave up 2 bases and J gave up 6 bases, with 35 bases separating them.